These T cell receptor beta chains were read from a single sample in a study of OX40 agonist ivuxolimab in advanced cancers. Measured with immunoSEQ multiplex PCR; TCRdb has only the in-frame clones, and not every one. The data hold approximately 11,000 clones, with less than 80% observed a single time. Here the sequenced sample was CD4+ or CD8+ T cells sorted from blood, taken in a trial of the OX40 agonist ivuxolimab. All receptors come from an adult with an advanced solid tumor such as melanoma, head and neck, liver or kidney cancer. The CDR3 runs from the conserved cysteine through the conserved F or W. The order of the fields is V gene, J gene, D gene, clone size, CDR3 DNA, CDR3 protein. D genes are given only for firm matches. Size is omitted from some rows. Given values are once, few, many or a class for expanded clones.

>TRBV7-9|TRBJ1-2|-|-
TGTGCCAGCAGCTTAGCGAACTATGGCTACACCTTC
CASSLANYGYTF
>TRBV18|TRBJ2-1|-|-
TGTGCCAGCTCATTAAGCGGATACTCCTACAATGAGCAGTTCTTC
CASSLSGYSYNEQFF
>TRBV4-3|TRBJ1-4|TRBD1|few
TGCGCCAGCAGCCGGACAGGGACTGGAGAAAAACTGTTTTTT
CASSRTGTGEKLFF
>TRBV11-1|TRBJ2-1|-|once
TGTGCCAGCAGCTTAGAGCCCCAAGGTCCCCCCGACAATGAGCAGTTCTTC
CASSLEPQGPPDNEQFF
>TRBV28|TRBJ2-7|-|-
TGTGCCAGCAGTTTAGGGATAAACACAGGGAGCCTTCAGTACTTC
CASSLGINTGSLQYF
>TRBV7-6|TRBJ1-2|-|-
TGTGCCAGCAGCCCTCTAGGGCAAAACTATGGCTACACCTTC
CASSPLGQNYGYTF
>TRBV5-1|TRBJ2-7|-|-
TGCGCCAGCAGCTTGGGGGGTTACGAGCAGTACTTC
CASSLGGYEQYF
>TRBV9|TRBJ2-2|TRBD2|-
TGTGCCAGCAGCCCCGGGCCACTAGCGTCCGGGGAGCTGTTTTTT
CASSPGPLASGELFF
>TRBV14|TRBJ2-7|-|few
TGTGCCAGCAGCCAAGACGAAAACGATTCCTACGAGCAGTACTTC
CASSQDENDSYEQYF
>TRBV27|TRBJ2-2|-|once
TGTGCCAGCAGTTTTTCAACTAACACCGGGGAGCTGTTTTTT
CASSFSTNTGELFF
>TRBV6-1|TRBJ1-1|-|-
TGTGCCAGCAGTGAATTAGGAGGGCCGGGCAACACTGAAGCTTTCTTT
CASSELGGPGNTEAFF
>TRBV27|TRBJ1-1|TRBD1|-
TGTGCCAGCCGGGACAGCTTAAACACTGAAGCTTTCTTT
CASRDSLNTEAFF
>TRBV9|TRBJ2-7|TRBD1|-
TGTGCCAGCAGCCCAGGGGACAGCCCCTACGAGCAGTACTTC
CASSPGDSPYEQYF
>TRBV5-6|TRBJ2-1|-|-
TGTGCCAGCGGGGTCGGCGATGAGCAGTTCTTC
CASGVGDEQFF
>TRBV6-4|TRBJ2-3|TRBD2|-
TGTGCCAGCAGTGTAACTAGCGGGAGCACAGATACGCAGTATTTT
CASSVTSGSTDTQYF
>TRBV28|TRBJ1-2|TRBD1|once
TGTGCCAGCAGTTATTGGACAGGGGAGTCTAACTATGGCTACACCTTC
CASSYWTGESNYGYTF
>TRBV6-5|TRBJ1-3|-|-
TGTGCCAGCAGTTCCTTAAACACCATATATTTT
CASSSLNTIYF
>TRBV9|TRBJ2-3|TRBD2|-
TGTGCCAGCAGCGAAGGACTAGCGGGACAGACAGATACGCAGTATTTT
CASSEGLAGQTDTQYF
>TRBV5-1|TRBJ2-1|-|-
TGCGCCAGCACCTCTCTAGCGTCTGAGCAGTTCTTC
CASTSLASEQFF
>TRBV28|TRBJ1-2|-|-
TGTGCCAGCAGTTTAACAGACGGGAACTATGGCTACACCTTC
CASSLTDGNYGYTF
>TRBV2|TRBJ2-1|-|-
TGTGCCAGCAGGGGTAGCAGCCCTGAGCAGTTCTTC
CASRGSSPEQFF
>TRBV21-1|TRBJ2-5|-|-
TGTGCCAGCAGCAAAGCGACAGGGCCAGAGACCCAGTACTTC
CASSKATGPETQYF
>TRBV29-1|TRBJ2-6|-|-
TGCAGCGTGCCGGTTGCCTATCCCCCCTCTGGGGCCAACGTCCTGACTTTC
CSVPVAYPPSGANVLTF
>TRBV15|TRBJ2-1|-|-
TGTGCCACCAGCGCTGCGGGGAGCTACAATGAGCAGTTCTTC
CATSAAGSYNEQFF
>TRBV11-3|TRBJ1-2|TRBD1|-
TGTGCCAGCAGCTCCGGGACAGTTTATGGCTACACCTTC
CASSSGTVYGYTF
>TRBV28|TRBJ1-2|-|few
TGTGCCAGCAGTGACGACAGGAACTATGGCTACACCTTC
CASSDDRNYGYTF
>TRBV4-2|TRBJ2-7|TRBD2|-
TGTGCCAGCAGCCAAGAGACTAGCGGGATCTACGAGCAGTACTTC
CASSQETSGIYEQYF
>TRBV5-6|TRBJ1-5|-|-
TGTGCCAGCAGCTTAAGCAATCAGCCCCAGCATTTT
CASSLSNQPQHF
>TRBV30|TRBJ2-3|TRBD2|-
TGTGCCTGGAGTACTAGCGGCAGCACAGATACGCAGTATTTT
CAWSTSGSTDTQYF
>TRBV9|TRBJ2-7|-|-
TGTGCCAGCAGCGGTGGGTCCAGCGTAGAGCAGTACTTC
CASSGGSSVEQYF
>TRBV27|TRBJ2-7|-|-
TGTGCCAGCAGTCCTAGGGTTCCCTACGAGCAGTACTTC
CASSPRVPYEQYF
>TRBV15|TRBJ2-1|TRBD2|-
TGTGCCACCAGCAAGACGGGCGGGAGGCCCTACAATGAGCAGTTCTTC
CATSKTGGRPYNEQFF
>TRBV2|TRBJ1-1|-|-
TGTGCCAGCAGTGTCGTTTTGGGATCTGGCACTGAAGCTTTCTTT
CASSVVLGSGTEAFF
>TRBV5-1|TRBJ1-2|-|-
TGCGCCAGCAGCTTAGGTAGGACCCAGGGGAGCTATGGCTACACCTTC
CASSLGRTQGSYGYTF
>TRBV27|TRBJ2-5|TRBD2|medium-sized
TGTGCCAGCAGGCCCGGGGCGGGAGGGTTAGAGACCCAGTACTTC
CASRPGAGGLETQYF
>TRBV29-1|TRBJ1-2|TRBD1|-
TGCAGCGTTGCCGGGACAGAGAACTATGGCTACACCTTC
CSVAGTENYGYTF
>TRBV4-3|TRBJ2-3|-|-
TGCGCCAGCAGCCAAAGCGGCGGAGGGCAGGCAGATACGCAGTATTTT
CASSQSGGGQADTQYF